This T cell receptor beta chain is from a study of shared clonotypes between healthy human individuals. Looking at the study overall: The cohort comprised two women and a few men. Their ages spanned 18 to 49 years. Study-level points and caveats: Shared clonotypes across all four donors exceeded non-shared ones in generation probability. Blood was the only sampled material, and tissue repertoires likely differ.

Clones were sequenced by immunoSEQ multiplex PCR, and TCRdb holds only the in-frame ones, with some missing. The data show some 2 million clones, with about 95% seen just once and about 1.1% held by the top ten. CD45RO negativity and positive selection for CCR7 defined naive CD8 cells, a population that excluded terminally differentiated effector memory CD45RA+ cells. Per the germline V gene, CDR1 is SNHLY and CDR2 is FYNNEI. V lost 8 bases and J 4 bases, leaving 10 bases between the germline ends. The CDR3 consists of 12 residues. Turning to this clone: Its specificity is not known.

This clonotype originated in a man younger than 35 in good health. The gene calls are TRBV2 and TRBJ2-3; D is perhaps TRBD2 (7 bases). The specimen was naive CD8+ T cells sorted from blood. CDR3 loop: CASGGAADTQYF. CDR3 DNA: TGTGCCAGCGGGGGGGCAGCAGATACGCAGTATTTT.